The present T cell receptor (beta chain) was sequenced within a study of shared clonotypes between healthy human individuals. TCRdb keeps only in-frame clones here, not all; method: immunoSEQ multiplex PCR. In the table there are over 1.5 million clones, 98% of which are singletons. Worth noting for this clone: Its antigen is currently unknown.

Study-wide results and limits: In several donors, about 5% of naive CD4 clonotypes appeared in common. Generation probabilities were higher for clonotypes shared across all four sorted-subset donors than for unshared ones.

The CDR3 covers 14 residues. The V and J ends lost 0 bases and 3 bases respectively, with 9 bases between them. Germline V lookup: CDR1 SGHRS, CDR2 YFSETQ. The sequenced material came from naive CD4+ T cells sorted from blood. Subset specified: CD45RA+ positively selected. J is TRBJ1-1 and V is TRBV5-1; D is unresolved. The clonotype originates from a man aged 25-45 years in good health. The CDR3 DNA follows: TGCGCCAGCAGCTTGGGGCTAAGGGACACTGAAGCTTTCTTT. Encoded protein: CASSLGLRDTEAFF. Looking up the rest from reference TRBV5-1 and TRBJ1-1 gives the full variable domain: KAGVTQTPRYLIKTRGQQVTLSCSPISGHRSVSWYQQTPGQGLQFLFEYFSETQRNKGNFPGRFSGRQFSNSRSEMNVSTLELGDSALYLCASSLGLRDTEAFFGQGTRLTVV.